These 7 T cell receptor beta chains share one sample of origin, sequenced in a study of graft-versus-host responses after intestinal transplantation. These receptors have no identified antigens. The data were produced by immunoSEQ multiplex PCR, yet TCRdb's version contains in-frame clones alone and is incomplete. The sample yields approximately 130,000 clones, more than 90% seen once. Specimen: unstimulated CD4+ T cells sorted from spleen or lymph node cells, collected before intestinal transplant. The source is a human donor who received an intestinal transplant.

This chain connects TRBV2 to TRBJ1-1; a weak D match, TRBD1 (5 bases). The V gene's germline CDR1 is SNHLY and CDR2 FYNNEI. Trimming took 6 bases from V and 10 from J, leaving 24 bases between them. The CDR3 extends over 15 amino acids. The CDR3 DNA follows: TGTGCCAGCAGCCTCGTGGGGGAAATCAGGAGTGGAGCTTTCTTT. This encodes CASSLVGEIRSGAFF.

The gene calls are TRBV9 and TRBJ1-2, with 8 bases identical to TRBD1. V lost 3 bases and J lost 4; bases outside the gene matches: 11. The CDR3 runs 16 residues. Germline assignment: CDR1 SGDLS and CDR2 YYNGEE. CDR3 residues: CASSARTGSTPYGYTF. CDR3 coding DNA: TGTGCCAGCAGCGCCCGGACAGGGAGTACCCCCTATGGCTACACCTTC.

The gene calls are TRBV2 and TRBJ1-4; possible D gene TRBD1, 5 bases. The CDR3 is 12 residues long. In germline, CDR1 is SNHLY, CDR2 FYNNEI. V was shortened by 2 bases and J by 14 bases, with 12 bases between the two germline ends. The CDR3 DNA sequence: TGTGCCAGCAGTGAAACCGGGACGCACCTGTTTTTT. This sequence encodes CASSETGTHLFF.

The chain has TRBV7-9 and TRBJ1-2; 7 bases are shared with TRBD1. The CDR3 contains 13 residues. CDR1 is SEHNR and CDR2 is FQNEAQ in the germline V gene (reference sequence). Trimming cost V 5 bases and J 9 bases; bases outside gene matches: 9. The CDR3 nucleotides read TGTGCCAGCAGCCGAGATGAGGGGGCGCGCTACACCTTC. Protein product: CASSRDEGARYTF.

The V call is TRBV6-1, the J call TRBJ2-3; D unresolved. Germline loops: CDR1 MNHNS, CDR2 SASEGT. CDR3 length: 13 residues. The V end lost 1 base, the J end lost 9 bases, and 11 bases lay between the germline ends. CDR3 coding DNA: TGTGCCAGCAGTGAAGTATGGAGCGACACGCAGTATTTT. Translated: CASSEVWSDTQYF.

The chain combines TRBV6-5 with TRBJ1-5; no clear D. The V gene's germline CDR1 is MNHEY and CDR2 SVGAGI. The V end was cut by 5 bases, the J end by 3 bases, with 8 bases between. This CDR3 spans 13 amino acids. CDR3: CASSDSFNQPQHF. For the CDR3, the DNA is TGTGCCAGCAGTGATAGTTTCAATCAGCCCCAGCATTTT.

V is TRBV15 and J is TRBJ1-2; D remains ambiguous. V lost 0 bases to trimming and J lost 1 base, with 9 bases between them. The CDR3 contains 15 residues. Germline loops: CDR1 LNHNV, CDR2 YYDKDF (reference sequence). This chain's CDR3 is CATSRDPGVNYGYTF. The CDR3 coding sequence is TGTGCCACCAGCAGAGATCCCGGGGTTAACTATGGCTACACCTTC.